The rows below give T cell receptor beta chains drawn from one sample of a study of beta chain features in type 1 diabetes. Sequencing used immunoSEQ multiplex PCR; TCRdb keeps in-frame clones, though not all of them. Altogether under 350,000 clones are present, less than 30% being singletons, with the ten largest covering about 0.012%. The sample consisted of naive CD4+ T cells from blood. The receptors shown here come from a woman in her 30s with type 1 diabetes. The CDR3 runs from the conserved cysteine through the conserved F or W. The order of the fields is V gene, J gene, CDR3 protein.

v_call: TRBV28; j_call: TRBJ1-2; cdr3_aa: CASSWATRNGYTF
v_call: TRBV13; j_call: TRBJ2-3; cdr3_aa: CASSLTSGIGDTQYF
v_call: TRBV7-3; j_call: TRBJ1-1; cdr3_aa: CASSNPGFEAFF
v_call: TRBV29-1; j_call: TRBJ1-2; cdr3_aa: CSYLRDRGQRGYTF
v_call: TRBV7-3; j_call: TRBJ2-1; cdr3_aa: CASSPSGAYNEQFF
v_call: TRBV5-4; j_call: TRBJ2-1; cdr3_aa: CASSLGLAGVNEQFF
v_call: TRBV30; j_call: TRBJ2-1; cdr3_aa: CAWGGLAGGREKFF
v_call: TRBV4-1; j_call: TRBJ2-2; cdr3_aa: CASRSARYTGELFF
v_call: TRBV19; j_call: TRBJ1-1; cdr3_aa: CASSIGHGTEAFF
v_call: TRBV19; j_call: TRBJ2-1; cdr3_aa: CASSIDLRRGTSGPRGEQFF
v_call: TRBV18; j_call: TRBJ1-5; cdr3_aa: CASSQQQGNQPQHF
v_call: TRBV7-6; j_call: TRBJ2-3; cdr3_aa: CASSLSRADTQYF
v_call: TRBV27; j_call: TRBJ2-7; cdr3_aa: CASSSLYSSYEQYF
v_call: TRBV15; j_call: TRBJ2-3; cdr3_aa: CATSRKTSASTDTQYF
v_call: TRBV15; j_call: TRBJ2-1; cdr3_aa: CATSSAKWGERLEQFF
v_call: TRBV28; j_call: TRBJ2-1; cdr3_aa: CASTQDRVGQFF
v_call: TRBV30; j_call: TRBJ2-2; cdr3_aa: CAGDSGLAESANTGELFF
v_call: TRBV7-9; j_call: TRBJ2-7; cdr3_aa: CASSSPATGTYEQYF
v_call: TRBV29-1; j_call: TRBJ1-4; cdr3_aa: CSVEGQGNEKLFF
v_call: TRBV30; j_call: TRBJ1-2; cdr3_aa: CAWSGGNYGYTF
v_call: TRBV6-1; j_call: TRBJ2-3; cdr3_aa: CASSDRQGSTDTQYF
v_call: TRBV28; j_call: TRBJ2-7; cdr3_aa: CASSLPRQFSYEQYF
v_call: TRBV30; j_call: TRBJ2-7; cdr3_aa: CAWTELAGGIHEQYF
v_call: TRBV23-1; j_call: TRBJ2-2; cdr3_aa: CASSQSGANTGELFF
v_call: TRBV5-1; j_call: TRBJ1-1; cdr3_aa: CASRPQGNTEAFF
v_call: TRBV4-1; j_call: TRBJ2-7; cdr3_aa: CASSRPSEYEQYF
v_call: TRBV6-5; j_call: TRBJ2-1; cdr3_aa: CASSLGLAGENEQFF
v_call: TRBV19; j_call: TRBJ1-1; cdr3_aa: CASNRQPNTEAFF
v_call: TRBV7-3; j_call: TRBJ2-1; cdr3_aa: CASSLGSFSYNEQFF